This T cell receptor beta chain stems from a study of CD8 T cells in Susac syndrome. Points from the study as a whole: The study's TCR sequencing and HLA analysis drew on a certain number of individuals. That number was acknowledged as relatively small.

For this clonotype: Its antigen is still unknown.

Relapsing-remitting disease, either stable or active, was present in the treatment-naive patients who were the multiple sclerosis controls. V lost 1 base and J lost 7, with 12 bases in between. CDR3 size: 14 residues. Germline assignment: CDR1 LGHNA and CDR2 YNFKEQ. RNA totalling about 0.45 to 1 ug underwent reverse transcription with random hexamers. The amplification used immunoSEQ multiplex PCR on TCR beta CDR3; it spanned 54 Vbeta and 13 Jbeta. TCRdb itself ran the immunoSEQ multiplex PCR reads through MiXCR, one entry per CDR3 protein. This sample has more than 90,000 distinct CDR3 sequences; approximately 93% occur once, and the top ten carry around 0.085%.

Sequenced material: CD4+ T cells from PBMCs. The rearrangement links TRBV4-2 to TRBJ2-3, with D uncertain. This receptor was obtained from a human donor with multiple sclerosis. CDR3 in amino acids: CASSQGNSGYTQYF. Written as DNA, the CDR3 is TGTGCCAGCAGCCAAGGGAACAGTGGATATACGCAGTATTTT.